Listed below are T cell receptor beta chains from one sample, sequenced in a study of shared clonotypes between healthy human individuals. Profiled with immunoSEQ multiplex PCR; TCRdb holds only in-frame clones, not every one. The repertoire holds more than 900,000 clones, with 75% to 80% as singletons. The sequencing sample was made of memory CD4+ T cells from PBMCs. Receptors were obtained from a man between 18 and 35 years old in good health. Some clones in this sample may be carry-over from other donors' samples. The CDR3 runs from the conserved cysteine through the conserved F or W.

J gene: TRBJ2-1; CDR3 length: 15; V gene: TRBV28; CDR3 protein: CASSFLAGDNNEQFF
J gene: TRBJ1-2; CDR3 length: 14; V gene: TRBV28; CDR3 protein: CASSFRDSPYGYTF
J gene: TRBJ2-1; CDR3 length: 15; V gene: TRBV30; CDR3 protein: CAWSGTSGPQSEQFF
J gene: TRBJ2-7; CDR3 length: 12; V gene: TRBV11-2; CDR3 protein: CASSPQIYEQYF
J gene: TRBJ1-5; CDR3 length: 14; V gene: TRBV6-5; CDR3 protein: CASRDSFSNQPQHF
J gene: TRBJ1-2; CDR3 length: 12; V gene: TRBV28; CDR3 protein: CASTPGYVGYTF
J gene: TRBJ2-2; CDR3 length: 15; V gene: TRBV28; CDR3 protein: CASSPRTGYTGELFF
J gene: TRBJ2-1; CDR3 length: 13; V gene: TRBV28; CDR3 protein: CASWGLADNEQFF
J gene: TRBJ1-2; CDR3 length: 16; V gene: TRBV15; CDR3 protein: CATSRDRDRGRYGYTF
J gene: TRBJ1-2; CDR3 length: 17; V gene: TRBV28; CDR3 protein: CASYPRGGQGDRHGYTF
J gene: TRBJ1-5; CDR3 length: 16; V gene: TRBV5-6; CDR3 protein: CASSILRGRGGQPQHF
J gene: TRBJ2-2; CDR3 length: 18; V gene: TRBV7-3; CDR3 protein: CASSLVSRSGKNTGELFF
J gene: TRBJ1-1; CDR3 length: 16; V gene: TRBV5-1; CDR3 protein: CASSLVQGRGYTEAFF
J gene: TRBJ1-2; CDR3 length: 12; V gene: TRBV6-5; CDR3 protein: CASSRTGRGYTF
J gene: TRBJ1-2; CDR3 length: 15; V gene: TRBV5-1; CDR3 protein: CASSLVGQPTYGYTF
J gene: TRBJ2-2; CDR3 length: 15; V gene: TRBV10-3; CDR3 protein: CATRGTGGNTGELFF
J gene: TRBJ2-5; CDR3 length: 15; V gene: TRBV11-2; CDR3 protein: CASSSRGLGEETQYF